The 13 T cell receptor beta chains below were found in one sample sequenced in a study of vaccination effects on CD4 cells after COVID-19. These receptors' targets are unknown. Before sequencing took place, the ViraFEST assay used viral peptide pools to expand antigen-specific CD4+ T cells. Upon completion of around ten days in culture, CD4+ T cells were isolated. Sequenced by immunoSEQ multiplex PCR; TCRdb stores in-frame clones only, minus some. Here the sample spans approximately 30,000 clones, roughly two thirds being singletons. Source: CD4+ T cells from PBMCs cultured with HCoV-229E spike peptides, taken before COVID-19 vaccination. These receptors were obtained from a human donor who received a COVID-19 vaccine.

The chain links TRBV5-4 to TRBJ2-2, with TRBD1 identical over 8 bases. The CDR3 covers 14 residues. V gave up 10 bases and J gave up 2 bases; unmatched junction bases: 7. The germline CDR1 and CDR2 sequences are SGHNT and YYREEE (reference sequence). The CDR3 nucleotides are TGTGCCGTAACCGGGACAGGAAACACCGGGGAGCTGTTTTTT. Amino acids: CAVTGTGNTGELFF.

The chain carries TRBV27 and TRBJ1-2; 9 bases are shared with TRBD1. The CDR3 is made up of 16 amino acids. Germline CDR1 reads MNHEY; CDR2 reads SMNVEV (reference sequence). Unmatched junction bases numbered 14, after V lost 8 bases and J lost 4 bases. CDR3 nucleotides: TGTGCCAGCCGGGGGGGTTCGGGACAGGGTGTCTATGGCTACACCTTC. Translation gives CASRGGSGQGVYGYTF.

This clone showed up just a few times. The genes are TRBV6-6 and TRBJ1-6; D is undetermined. The germline V and J ends were trimmed by 0 bases and 8 bases, with 11 bases remaining between them. The CDR3 spans 15 residues. In germline, CDR1 is MNHNY, CDR2 SVGAGI (reference sequence). The CDR3 nucleotides are TGTGCCAGCAGTTACTCGACAAGCGAACATTCACCCCTCCACTTT. Translated: CASSYSTSEHSPLHF.

Comments on this clone: One end of the junction does not line up with germline, which may come from a read error. This CDR3 reads CASSRLQGFYNEQFF. In nucleotides, the CDR3 is TGTGCTAGCAGCAGGTTACAGGGATTTTACAATGAGCAGTTCTTC. The chain combines TRBV7-7 with TRBJ2-1, with D possibly TRBD1 on 6 matching bases. Per germline, CDR1 SSHAT and CDR2 FNYEAQ (reference sequence). The CDR3 consists of 15 residues. The entire variable domain, with the rest obtained from reference TRBV7-7 and TRBJ2-1, is as follows: GAGVSQSPRYKVTKRGQDVTLRCDPISSHATLYWYQQALGQGPEFLTYFNYEAQPDKSGLPSDRFSAERPEGSISTLTIQRTEQRDSAMYRCASSRLQGFYNEQFFGPGTRLTVL.

The CDR3 spells CSVDRGIEQFF. Here the CDR3 DNA reads TGCAGCGTTGACAGGGGTATTGAGCAGTTCTTC. The V call is TRBV29-1, the J call TRBJ2-1, with D possibly TRBD1 on 6 matching bases. This CDR3 contains 11 residues. Germline lookup yields CDR1 SQVTM and CDR2 ANQGSEA. The V gene lost 3 bases and the J gene lost 9 bases, with 9 bases spanning the gap.

The chain links TRBV10-3 to TRBJ1-2; D is unresolved. V shed 2 bases and J shed 8 bases, with 12 bases lying between them. The CDR3 spans 13 residues. Germline values: CDR1 ENHRY, CDR2 SYGVKD. CDR3 in DNA: TGTGCCATCAGTGAGGGACGCGAAAACGGCTACACCTTC. Its protein product is CAISEGRENGYTF.

The rearrangement uses TRBV2 and TRBJ1-2, with 7 bases that match TRBD1. CDR3 size: 13 residues. J was trimmed by 7 bases and V by 7 bases; bases with no gene match: 9. From germline, CDR1 is SNHLY and CDR2 FYNNEI. The CDR3 here is CASMTGRLGGYTF. The DNA of the CDR3 is TGTGCCAGCATGACAGGGAGGTTAGGTGGCTACACCTTC.

The chain links TRBV28 to TRBJ2-6, with 9 bases fitting TRBD1. Germline loops: CDR1 MDHEN, CDR2 SYDVKM. Losses at the gene ends were 8 bases for V and 0 bases for J; bases not matched to a gene: 5. The CDR3 spans 16 residues. CDR3 sequence reads: CASGTGGLSGANVLTF. Written as DNA, the CDR3 is TGTGCCAGCGGAACAGGGGGCCTCTCTGGGGCCAACGTCCTGACTTTC.

This clone was recorded a few times. The chain is built from TRBV3-1 (or the pseudogene TRBV3-2) and TRBJ1-3; possibly TRBD1 for D (6 bases). The V gene's germline CDR1 is LGHDT and CDR2 YNNKEL (reference sequence). This CDR3 has 14 residues. The ends were cut back, 4 bases at V and 0 bases at J, with 7 bases in the middle. The CDR3 bases are TGTGCCAGCAGCCGGGACACCTCTGGAAACACCATATATTTT. Its protein is CASSRDTSGNTIYF.

The rearrangement uses TRBV19 and TRBJ1-6; TRBD1 agrees at 8 bases. From germline, CDR1 is LNHDA and CDR2 SQIVND (reference sequence). The V and J ends lost 3 bases and 8 bases, in that order; junction bases with no gene match: 12. The CDR3 runs to 17 residues. CDR3 nucleotide sequence: TGTGCCAGTAGTATCTACGCCCCCGGGACAGGTCATTCACCCCTCCACTTT. Translation: CASSIYAPGTGHSPLHF.

This clone appeared a few times. No DNA is shown, since the ends of the CDR3 on it are uncertain; the CDR3 is the one TCRdb lists. This chain connects TRBV1 to TRBJ2-1; TRBD2, as called in the table, went unchecked against the DNA. TRBV1 corresponds to a pseudogene. Including both end residues, the CDR3 is 18 amino acids long. CDR3: CTSSQDRRWGGGNNEQFF.

This rearrangement joins TRBV5-1 to TRBJ2-1; the D is unclear. The CDR3 has 15 amino acids. V was shortened by 2 bases and J by 1 base, with 10 bases between the two germline ends. CDR1 is SGHRS, CDR2 YFSETQ, per germline. CDR3: CASSLSLQSYNEQFF. For the CDR3, the DNA is TGCGCCAGCAGCTTATCTCTACAGTCCTACAATGAGCAGTTCTTC.

This clone came up a few times. The chain employs TRBV29-1 and TRBJ2-1; D call uncertain. V was cut by 2 bases and J by 7 bases, with 12 bases left in between. CDR1 and CDR2 (germline): SQVTM, ANQGSEA. This CDR3 has 13 residues. The CDR3 is CSVERPLRNEQFF. CDR3 DNA: TGCAGCGTTGAAAGACCCCTTAGGAATGAGCAGTTCTTC.